This T cell receptor beta chain was identified during a study of beta chain features in type 1 diabetes (dated by TCRdb to the late 2010s). Concerning the study at large: Mean age, gender distribution, total cell number and subset yield were not different between patients and healthy donors. A total of around 100 million sorted cells were examined across all samples, and RNA yield correlated strongly with the number of cells per subset. Whereas all 30 or so donors provided naive and central memory subsets, regulatory and stem cell-like memory subsets were isolated from just 8 patients and about 8 healthy donors. The study compared the TCRB repertoires of sorted circulating CD4+ T cell subsets in recently diagnosed type 1 diabetes patients with those in matched healthy donors. The paper's findings and limits, for the study overall: At VDJ recombination sites, type 1 diabetes patients had fewer insertions and more deleted nucleotides, which implies abnormalities in thymic rearrangement. PCR might favor shorter templates, but patient and control samples were amplified and corrected together, so any skew would affect both groups equally. HLA sub-analyses involved small numbers of individuals, so any influence of HLA type on TCRB rearrangement remained unresolved. A moderate but significant shortening of TCRB CDR3 length was observed in type 1 diabetes patients in all four CD4+ subsets. Because cDNA was sequenced instead of genomic DNA, activated cells with high expression could be over-represented, although the groups did not differ in activation or CD3 levels. The naive, central memory and regulatory TCRB repertoires appeared to resemble one another more closely among patients than among healthy donors.

From each donor, a single peripheral blood sample of 90 to 150 mL on average was drawn into heparinised tubes. A BD FACSAria II was used to sort naive, central memory, regulatory and stem cell-like memory CD4+ T cells with a panel that included CD45RO, CCR7, CD25, CD127, CD95 and CD27. All sorted populations exceeded 95% purity. PBMCs were isolated immediately by Lymphoprep density gradient centrifugation and stained directly without culture. Samples were stained and sorted in pairs, with one healthy donor and one patient per experiment, so that batch effects were minimized. The entire amount of isolated RNA was reverse transcribed using the High Capacity cDNA Reverse Transcription Kit, so the sequenced TCRB transcripts were expressed ones. Deep immunoSEQ sequencing was performed on naive, central memory and regulatory T cell samples, with an average of roughly 3.5 million total reads per sample. After sorted cells were lysed in RLT buffer, RNA was extracted with DNase-treated RNeasy Micro or Mini kits, with the choice depending on cell number. To prevent cross-contamination, each cell subset was processed individually, whereas patient and healthy donor samples were processed jointly. Using the immunoSEQ multiplex PCR, TCRB sequences were amplified from cDNA into 87-bp fragments spanning the CDR3 region. Sequencing of the amplicons was done on the Illumina HiSeq platform. Under the source paper's analysis protocol: PCR bias was computationally corrected using synthetic template baselines, reads within Hamming distance 2 were collapsed, and singletons that could not be merged were discarded. Reads were aligned against IMGT so that V, D and J genes, CDR3 length and insertions or deletions at six rearrangement sites could be assigned. Within each subset, clonotype counts were normalized to the number of sorted cells before true diversity and Gini coefficients were calculated with the tcR R package. Repertoire sharing was quantified using the overlap coefficient calculated on TCRB nucleotide sequences. TCRdb provides this immuneACCESS table in a form limited to in-frame rearrangements. Some clones are lacking; in checked studies, under half of them reflect an unresolved V gene, and why the rest are absent is not known. The V and J calls and clone size were taken over from that table, and D and trimming were inferred from the DNA. In this sample the table shows 28,000 or so clones, 65% of which occur a single time. The ten largest account for 2.4% of the sample.

To note about this clone: Its recognized antigen is unknown. There are no base qualities to consult, and no much larger clone falls within one base.

V is clipped by 6 bases and J by 4 bases, and the sequence between their germline boundaries is 15 bases long. The CDR3 starts with the cysteine, ends with the phenylalanine, and has 14 residues. The retained sequence is limited to the CDR3, 42 bases, with the frame set at the first base. According to the germline V gene, CDR1 reads MDHEN and CDR2 reads SYDVKM. The rearrangement joined TRBV28 to TRBJ2-5; a weak D assignment points to TRBD2 (5 bases agree). The sequenced sample consisted of Tregs from blood. This sample's cell subset or site label indicates: regulatory CD4+ T cells. The receptor was derived from a woman in her twenties or thirties with type 1 diabetes. The CDR3 protein sequence reads: CASSSAGVRETQYF. The nucleotide sequence is TGTGCCAGCAGCTCGGCCGGGGTCAGAGAGACCCAGTACTTC.